Listed here is a single TCR beta chain. The sample is drawn from a study of T cell changes during pregnancy in multiple sclerosis. The CDR3 has 14 amino acids. Germline CDR1 KGHSH, CDR2 LQKENI. V dropped 2 bases and J dropped 8 bases, with 15 bases sitting between them. Assay: immunoSEQ multiplex PCR; the TCRdb copy retains only in-frame clones and omits some. The top ten hold about 0.4% of the sample, which has approximately 41,000 clones, approximately 94% seen once. The V and J genes are TRBV18 and TRBJ1-2; D is perhaps TRBD1 (6 bases). The source of this sequence is a female donor with multiple sclerosis, enrolled in a pregnancy study. Sequencing used CD4+ T cells from peripheral blood mononuclear cells, obtained in the second trimester of pregnancy. The CDR3 DNA is TGTGCCAGCTCACCAGTTGGGGCAGGGGCCGGCTACACCTTC. The encoded protein is CASSPVGAGAGYTF. The variable domain in full, with the rest retrieved from reference TRBV18 and TRBJ1-2, is NAGVMQNPRHLVRRRGQEARLRCSPMKGHSHVYWYRQLPEEGLKFMVYLQKENIIDESGMPKERFSAEFPKEGPSILRIQQVVRGDSAAYFCASSPVGAGAGYTFGSGTRLTVV.